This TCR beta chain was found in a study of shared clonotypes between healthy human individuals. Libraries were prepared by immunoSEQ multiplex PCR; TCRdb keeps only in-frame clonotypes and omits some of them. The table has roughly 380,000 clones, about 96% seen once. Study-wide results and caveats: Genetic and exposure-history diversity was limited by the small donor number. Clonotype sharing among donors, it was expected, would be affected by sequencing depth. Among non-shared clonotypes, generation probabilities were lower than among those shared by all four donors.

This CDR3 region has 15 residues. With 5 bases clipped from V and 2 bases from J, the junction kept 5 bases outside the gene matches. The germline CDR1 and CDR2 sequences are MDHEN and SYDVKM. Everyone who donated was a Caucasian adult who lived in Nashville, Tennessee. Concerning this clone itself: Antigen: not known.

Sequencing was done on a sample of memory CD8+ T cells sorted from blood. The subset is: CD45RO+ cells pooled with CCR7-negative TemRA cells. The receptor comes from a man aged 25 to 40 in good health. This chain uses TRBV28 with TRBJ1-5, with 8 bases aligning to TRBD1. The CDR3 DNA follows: TGTGCCAGCAGTCGTATGGGACAGGGCAATCAGCCCCAGCATTTT. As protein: CASSRMGQGNQPQHF.